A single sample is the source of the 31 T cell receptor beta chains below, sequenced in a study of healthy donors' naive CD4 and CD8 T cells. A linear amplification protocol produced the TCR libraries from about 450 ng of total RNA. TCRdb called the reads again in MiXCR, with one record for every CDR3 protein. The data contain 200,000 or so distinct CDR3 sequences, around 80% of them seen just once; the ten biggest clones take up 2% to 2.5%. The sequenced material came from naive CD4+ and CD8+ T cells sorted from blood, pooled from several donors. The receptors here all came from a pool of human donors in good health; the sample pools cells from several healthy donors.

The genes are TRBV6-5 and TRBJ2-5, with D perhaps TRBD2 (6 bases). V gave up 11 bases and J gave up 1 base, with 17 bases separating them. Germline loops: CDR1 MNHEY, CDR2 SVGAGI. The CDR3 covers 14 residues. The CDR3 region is CALRPWEAQETQYF. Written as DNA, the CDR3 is TGTGCCCTCCGGCCGTGGGAGGCCCAAGAGACCCAGTACTTC.

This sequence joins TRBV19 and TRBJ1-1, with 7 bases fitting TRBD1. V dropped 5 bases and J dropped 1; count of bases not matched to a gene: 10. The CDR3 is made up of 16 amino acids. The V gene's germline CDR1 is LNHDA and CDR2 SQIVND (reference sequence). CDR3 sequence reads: CASSPRQGVSNTEAFF. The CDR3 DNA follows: TGTGCCAGTAGTCCAAGACAGGGAGTATCGAACACTGAAGCTTTCTTT.

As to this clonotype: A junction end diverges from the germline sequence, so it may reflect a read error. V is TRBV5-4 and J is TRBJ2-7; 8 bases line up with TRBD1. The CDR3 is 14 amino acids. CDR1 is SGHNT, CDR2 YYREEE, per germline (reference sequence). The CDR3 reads CASNLPDRAMEQYF. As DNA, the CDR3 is TGTGCCAGCAACTTGCCGGACAGGGCGATGGAGCAGTACTTC.

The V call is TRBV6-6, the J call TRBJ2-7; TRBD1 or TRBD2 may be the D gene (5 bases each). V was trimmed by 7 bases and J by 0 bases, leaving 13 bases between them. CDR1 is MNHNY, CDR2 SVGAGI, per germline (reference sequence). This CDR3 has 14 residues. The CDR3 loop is CASTFVGDSYEQYF. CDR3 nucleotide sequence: TGTGCCAGCACCTTCGTGGGGGACTCCTACGAGCAGTACTTC.

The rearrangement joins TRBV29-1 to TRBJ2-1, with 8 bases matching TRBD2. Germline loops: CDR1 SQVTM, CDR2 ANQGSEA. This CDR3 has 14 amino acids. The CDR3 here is CSGRRWREANEQFF. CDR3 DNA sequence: TGCAGTGGGCGGCGCTGGCGGGAGGCTAATGAGCAGTTCTTC.

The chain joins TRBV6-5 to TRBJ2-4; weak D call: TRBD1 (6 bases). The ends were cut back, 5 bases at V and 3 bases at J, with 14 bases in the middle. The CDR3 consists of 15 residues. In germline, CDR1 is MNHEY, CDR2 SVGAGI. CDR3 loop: CASSHGDRLKNIQYF. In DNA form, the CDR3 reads TGTGCCAGCAGTCACGGTGACAGGCTCAAAAACATTCAGTACTTC.

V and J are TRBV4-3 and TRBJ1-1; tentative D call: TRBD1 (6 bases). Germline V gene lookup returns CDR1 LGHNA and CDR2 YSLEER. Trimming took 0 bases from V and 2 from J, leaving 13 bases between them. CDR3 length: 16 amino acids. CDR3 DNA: TGCGCCAGCAGCCAAGATCCGACAGGAGGTAACACTGAAGCTTTCTTT. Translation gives CASSQDPTGGNTEAFF.

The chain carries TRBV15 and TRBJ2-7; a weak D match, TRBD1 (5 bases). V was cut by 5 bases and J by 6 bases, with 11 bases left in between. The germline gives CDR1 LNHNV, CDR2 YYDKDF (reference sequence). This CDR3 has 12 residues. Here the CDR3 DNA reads TGTGCCACCAGCGCCACAGGTTCCGAGCAGTACTTC. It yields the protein CATSATGSEQYF.

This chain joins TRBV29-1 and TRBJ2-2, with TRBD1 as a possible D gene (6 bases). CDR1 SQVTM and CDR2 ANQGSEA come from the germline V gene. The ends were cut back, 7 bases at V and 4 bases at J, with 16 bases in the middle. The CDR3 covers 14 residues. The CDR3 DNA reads TGCAGCGGGGGGCTCCAGCCCGGCACCGGGGAGCTGTTTTTT. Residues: CSGGLQPGTGELFF.

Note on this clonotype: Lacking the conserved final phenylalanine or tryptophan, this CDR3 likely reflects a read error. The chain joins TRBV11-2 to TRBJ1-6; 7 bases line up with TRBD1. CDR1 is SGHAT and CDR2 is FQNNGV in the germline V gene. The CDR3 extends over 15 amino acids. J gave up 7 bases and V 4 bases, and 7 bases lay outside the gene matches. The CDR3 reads CASSSKTGFNSPLHL. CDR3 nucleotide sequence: TGTGCCAGCAGCTCAAAGACAGGGTTCAATTCACCCCTCCACCTT.

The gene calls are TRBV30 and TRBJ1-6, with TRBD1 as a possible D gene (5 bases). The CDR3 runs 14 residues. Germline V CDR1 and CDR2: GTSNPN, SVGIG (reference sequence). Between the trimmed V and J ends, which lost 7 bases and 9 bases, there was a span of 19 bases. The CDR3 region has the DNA TGTGCCTCCCACAGGACGGTGGTTGGTTCACCCCTCCACTTT. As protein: CASHRTVVGSPLHF.

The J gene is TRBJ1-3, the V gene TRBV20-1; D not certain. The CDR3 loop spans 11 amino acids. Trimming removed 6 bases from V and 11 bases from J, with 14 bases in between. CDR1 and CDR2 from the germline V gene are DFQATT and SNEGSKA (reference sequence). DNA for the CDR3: TGCAGTGCCCAAGAGGACGGCTCCATATATTTT. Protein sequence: CSAQEDGSIYF.

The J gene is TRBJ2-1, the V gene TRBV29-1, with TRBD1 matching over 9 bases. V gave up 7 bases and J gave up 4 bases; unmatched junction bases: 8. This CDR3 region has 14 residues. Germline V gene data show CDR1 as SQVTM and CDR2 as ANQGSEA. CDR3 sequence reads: CSGIQGAKYNEQFF. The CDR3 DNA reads TGCAGCGGGATACAGGGGGCCAAATACAATGAGCAGTTCTTC.

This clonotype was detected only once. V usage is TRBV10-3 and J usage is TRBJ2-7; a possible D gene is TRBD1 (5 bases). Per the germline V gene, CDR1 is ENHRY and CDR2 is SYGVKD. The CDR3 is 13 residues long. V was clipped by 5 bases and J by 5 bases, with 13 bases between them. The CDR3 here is CAISPWGPDEQYF. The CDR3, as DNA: TGTGCCATCAGTCCCTGGGGCCCGGACGAGCAGTACTTC.

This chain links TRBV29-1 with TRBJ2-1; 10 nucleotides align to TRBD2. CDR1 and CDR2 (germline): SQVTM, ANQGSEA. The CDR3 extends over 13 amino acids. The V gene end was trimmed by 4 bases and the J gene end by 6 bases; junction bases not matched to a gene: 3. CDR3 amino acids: CSVGLAGGNEQFF. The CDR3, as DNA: TGCAGCGTTGGGTTAGCGGGGGGCAATGAGCAGTTCTTC.

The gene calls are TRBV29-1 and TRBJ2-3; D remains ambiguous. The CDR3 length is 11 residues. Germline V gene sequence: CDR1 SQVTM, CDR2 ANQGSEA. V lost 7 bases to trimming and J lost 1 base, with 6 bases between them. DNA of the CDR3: TGCAGCGCCATTCGCACAGATACGCAGTATTTT. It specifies CSAIRTDTQYF.

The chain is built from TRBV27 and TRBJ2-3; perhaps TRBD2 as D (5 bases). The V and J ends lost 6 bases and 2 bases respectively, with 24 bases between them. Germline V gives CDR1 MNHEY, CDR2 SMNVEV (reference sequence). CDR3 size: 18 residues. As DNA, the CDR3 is TGTGCCAGCAGCCCCTCCCGACTACCACTCCCTTCCACAGATACGCAGTATTTT. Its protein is CASSPSRLPLPSTDTQYF.

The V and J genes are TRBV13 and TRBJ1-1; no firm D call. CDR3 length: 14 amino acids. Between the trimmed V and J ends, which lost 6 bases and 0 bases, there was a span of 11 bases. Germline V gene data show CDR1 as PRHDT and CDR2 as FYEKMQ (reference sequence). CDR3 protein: CASSYTTMNTEAFF. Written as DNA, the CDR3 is TGTGCCAGCAGTTACACGACCATGAACACTGAAGCTTTCTTT.

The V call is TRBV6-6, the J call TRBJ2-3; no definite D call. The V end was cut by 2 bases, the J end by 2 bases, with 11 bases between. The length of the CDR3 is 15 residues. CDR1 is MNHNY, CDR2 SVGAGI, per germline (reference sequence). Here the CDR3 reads CASSYGPAATDTQYF. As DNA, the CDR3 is TGTGCCAGCAGTTACGGCCCGGCCGCCACAGATACGCAGTATTTT.

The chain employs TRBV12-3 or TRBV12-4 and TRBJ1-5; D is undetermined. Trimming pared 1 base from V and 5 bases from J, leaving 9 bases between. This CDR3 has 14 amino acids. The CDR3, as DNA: TGTGCCAGCAGTTTAGGGACGGACGATCAGCCCCAGCATTTT. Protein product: CASSLGTDDQPQHF.

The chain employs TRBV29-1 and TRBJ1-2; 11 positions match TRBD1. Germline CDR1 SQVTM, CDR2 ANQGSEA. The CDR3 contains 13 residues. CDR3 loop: CRVDGTGGEGYTF. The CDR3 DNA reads TGCAGAGTAGACGGGACAGGGGGAGAGGGCTACACCTTC.

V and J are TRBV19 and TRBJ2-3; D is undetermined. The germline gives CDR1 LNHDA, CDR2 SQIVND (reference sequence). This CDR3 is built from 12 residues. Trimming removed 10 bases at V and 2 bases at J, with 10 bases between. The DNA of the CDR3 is TGTGCCACACAGAGTTACACAGATACGCAGTATTTT. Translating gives CATQSYTDTQYF.

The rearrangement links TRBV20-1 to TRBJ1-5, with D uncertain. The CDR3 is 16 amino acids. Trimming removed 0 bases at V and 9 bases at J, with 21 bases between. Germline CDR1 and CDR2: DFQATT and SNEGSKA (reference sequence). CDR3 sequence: CSARDRRARNRGPQHF. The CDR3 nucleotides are TGCAGTGCTAGAGATAGGCGCGCCCGTAACCGAGGGCCCCAGCATTTT.

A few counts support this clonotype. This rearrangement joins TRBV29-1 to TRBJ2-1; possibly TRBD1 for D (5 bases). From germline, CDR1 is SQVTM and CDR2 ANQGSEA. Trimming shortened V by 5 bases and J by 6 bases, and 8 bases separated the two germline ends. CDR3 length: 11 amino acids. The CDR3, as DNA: TGCAGCGTTTTACAGGCCAATGAGCAGTTCTTC. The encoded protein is CSVLQANEQFF.

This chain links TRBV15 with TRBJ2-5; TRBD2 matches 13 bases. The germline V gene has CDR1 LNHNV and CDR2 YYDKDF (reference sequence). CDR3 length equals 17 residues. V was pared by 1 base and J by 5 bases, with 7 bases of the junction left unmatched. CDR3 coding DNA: TGTGCCACCAGCAGAGCCAGGACTAGCGGGAGTCGGGAGACCCAGTACTTC. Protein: CATSRARTSGSRETQYF.

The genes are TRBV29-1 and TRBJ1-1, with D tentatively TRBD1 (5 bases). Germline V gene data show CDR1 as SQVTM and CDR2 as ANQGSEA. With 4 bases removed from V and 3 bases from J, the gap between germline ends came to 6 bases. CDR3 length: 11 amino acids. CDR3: CSVGGYTEAFF. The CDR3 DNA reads TGCAGCGTTGGGGGGTACACTGAAGCTTTCTTT.

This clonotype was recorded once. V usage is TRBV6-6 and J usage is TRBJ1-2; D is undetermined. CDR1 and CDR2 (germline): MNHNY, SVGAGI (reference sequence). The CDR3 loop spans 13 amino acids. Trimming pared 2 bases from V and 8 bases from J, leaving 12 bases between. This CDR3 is CASSYPAGSGYTF. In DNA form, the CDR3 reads TGTGCCAGCAGTTACCCCGCTGGGTCCGGCTACACCTTC.

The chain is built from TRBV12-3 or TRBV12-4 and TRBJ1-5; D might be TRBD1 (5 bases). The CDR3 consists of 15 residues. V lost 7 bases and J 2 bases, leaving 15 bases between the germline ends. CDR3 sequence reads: CASTYSGGGNQPQHF. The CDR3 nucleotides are TGTGCCAGCACCTACTCGGGGGGAGGCAATCAGCCCCAGCATTTT.

This chain's CDR3 is CASSLGTGQPQYF. The CDR3 region has the DNA TGTGCCAGCAGCCTCGGCACGGGCCAGCCCCAGTATTTT. This rearrangement joins TRBV11-2 to TRBJ1-5; D gene unclear. The J call is doubtful: the DNA matches TRBJ2-3 better. CDR3 length equals 13 residues. Germline CDR1 reads SGHAT; CDR2 reads FQNNGV.

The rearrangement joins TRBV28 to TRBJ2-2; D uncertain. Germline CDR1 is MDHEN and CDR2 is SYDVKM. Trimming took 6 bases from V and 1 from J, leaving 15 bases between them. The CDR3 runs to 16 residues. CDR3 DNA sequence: TGTGCCAGCAGGGATCCGGACGGATTGAACACCGGGGAGCTGTTTTTT. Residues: CASRDPDGLNTGELFF. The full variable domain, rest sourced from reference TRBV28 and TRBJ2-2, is DVKVTQSSRYLVKRTGEKVFLECVQDMDHENMFWYRQDPGLGLRLIYFSYDVKMKEKGDIPEGYSVSREKKERFSLILESASTNQTSMYLCASRDPDGLNTGELFFGEGSRLTVL.

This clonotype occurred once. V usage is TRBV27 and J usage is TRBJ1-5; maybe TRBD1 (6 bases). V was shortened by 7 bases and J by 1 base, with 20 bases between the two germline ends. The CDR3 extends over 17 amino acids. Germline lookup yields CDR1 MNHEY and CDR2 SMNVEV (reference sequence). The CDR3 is CASTSKGTSCSNQPQHF. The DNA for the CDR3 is TGTGCCAGCACCTCCAAGGGGACAAGCTGCAGCAATCAGCCCCAGCATTTT.